This T cell receptor (beta chain) was profiled in a study of cytomegalovirus exposure and HLA in healthy donors. The germline V gene encodes CDR1 LGHNA and CDR2 YSLEER. This CDR3 has 17 residues. The V segment lost 2 bases and the J segment 6 bases; nucleotides outside the gene matches: 12. The study ran its PCR with 60 Vbeta and 13 Jbeta primers. Profiling relied on immunoSEQ multiplex PCR, and the TCRdb table lists in-frame clones only, not all of them. The table has over 100,000 clones, 65% to 75% seen once. Sequenced material: PBMCs. The V gene is TRBV4-3, the J gene TRBJ2-1; 8 nucleotides align to TRBD1. The TCR was taken from a man aged 25 to 45 in good health and CMV-seropositive. CDR3 region: CASSQRLGQGPFNEQFF. As DNA, the CDR3 is TGCGCCAGCAGCCAAAGGCTCGGACAGGGCCCCTTCAATGAGCAGTTCTTC.